This entry is about one T cell receptor beta chain. The sample originates from a study of blood T cell repertoires in COVID-19. Background on the study: Acute and convalescent COVID-19 samples came from the United States, Italy and Spain. PBMCs, B-cell-depleted T cells, or T cells provided the cDNA or gDNA that made up the material.

The length of the CDR3 is 12 residues. CDR1 ENHRY and CDR2 SYGVKD come from the germline V gene. J gave up 8 bases and V 11 bases, and 10 bases lay outside the gene matches. Using immunoSEQ multiplex PCR, the repertoire was profiled, and TCRdb retains in-frame clones only, with some absent. The table shows fewer than 120,000 clones, with roughly 85% occurring only once. The sequencing input was peripheral blood. The clonotype originates from a woman of 80 years or more with active or convalescent COVID-19. The J gene is TRBJ1-2, the V gene TRBV10-3, with TRBD1 matching over 8 bases. The CDR3 region has the DNA TGTGCCTCCGCTGCGGACAGGGAAGGCTACACCTTC. This sequence encodes CASAADREGYTF.